One sample yielded the 18 T cell receptor beta chains listed below, sequenced in a study of regulatory T cells in long-lasting Graves disease (dated by TCRdb to about 2021). The time point label, as the study defines it: newly diagnosed GD, antithyroid drugs for less than 3 months. For both TCR sequencing and RNA sequencing, RNA was extracted from PBMCs in TRIzol. The library was built by means of multiplex PCR. TCRdb shows the sequencer as Illumina HiSeq 4000. To build TCR beta libraries, CDR3 regions were amplified by Arm-PCR using iRepertoire HTBI primers. The raw public reads went through TCRdb reprocessing: fastp at Q25, MiXCR clone calling, in-frame beta chains kept. Each CDR3 protein appears once, grouped with its most common genes and DNA. In all, the sample holds about 540,000 distinct CDR3 sequences, and roughly 12% of those were seen once. Clones ranked in the top ten supply roughly a tenth of the sample.

These data were also reused for a study on T cells in Graves' hyperthyroidism and ophthalmopathy.

The sequenced sample was peripheral blood mononuclear cells (PBMCs), obtained at new diagnosis, from a patient treated with antithyroid drugs. The receptors shown here come from a man aged 25-45 years with Graves disease. Donor details come from another sample of the same person, matched by shared clones.

A few counts support this clonotype. The chain couples TRBV19 to TRBJ2-1; D gene uncertain. With 1 base removed from V and 2 bases from J, the gap between germline ends came to 15 bases. The CDR3 spans 17 residues. The V gene's germline CDR1 is LNHDA and CDR2 SQIVND (reference sequence). In nucleotides, the CDR3 is TGTGCCAGTAGTATAGGAATTGAAGGACGGGCCTACAATGAGCAGTTCTTC. Its translation is CASSIGIEGRAYNEQFF.

In this sample, this clonotype turned up many times. This chain links TRBV7-9 with TRBJ2-7, with a possible D match to TRBD1 (6 bases). This CDR3 has 14 residues. Between the trimmed V and J ends, which lost 6 bases and 2 bases, there was a span of 14 bases. The germline CDR1 and CDR2 sequences are SEHNR and FQNEAQ (reference sequence). Here the CDR3 DNA reads TGTGCCAGCAGGCCAGGGGAGCGAGCCTACGAGCAGTACTTC. Amino acids: CASRPGERAYEQYF.

The chain couples TRBV5-4 to TRBJ1-3, with 7 positions matching TRBD1. The CDR3 runs to 14 residues. Germline loops: CDR1 SGHNT, CDR2 YYREEE (reference sequence). V gave up 3 bases and J gave up 3 bases; unmatched junction bases: 3. CDR3 nucleotide sequence: TGTGCCAGCAGCTCGGACAGGCTTGGAAACACCATATATTTT. It specifies CASSSDRLGNTIYF. Filled out from reference TRBV5-4 and TRBJ1-3, the complete variable domain reads ETGVTQSPTHLIKTRGQQVTLRCSSQSGHNTVSWYQQALGQGPQFIFQYYREEENGRGNFPPRFSGLQFPNYSSELNVNALELDDSALYLCASSSDRLGNTIYFGEGSWLTVV.

This chain uses TRBV9 with TRBJ2-1, with a tentative D call TRBD1 (5 bases). The CDR3 sequence is 16 residues long. Between the trimmed V and J ends, which lost 3 bases and 0 bases, there was a span of 13 bases. The germline gives CDR1 SGDLS, CDR2 YYNGEE. The CDR3: CASSAGHDSSYNEQFF. The CDR3 DNA is TGTGCCAGCAGCGCGGGCCACGACAGCTCCTACAATGAGCAGTTCTTC.

This clonotype was seen at least ten times. The chain employs TRBV11-2 and TRBJ1-4, with D unclear. The CDR3 contains 14 residues. The germline V gene has CDR1 SGHAT and CDR2 FQNNGV. Trimming cost V 3 bases and J 5 bases, with 10 bases left between them. CDR3 sequence: CASSFSNANEKLFF. The CDR3 DNA is TGTGCCAGCAGCTTCTCCAATGCCAATGAAAAACTGTTTTTT.

To note about this clonotype: A read error is the likely source, as a far larger clone sits one nucleotide away. The V and J genes are TRBV10-3 and TRBJ2-2; D may match TRBD1 or TRBD2 (6 bases each). Per the germline V gene, CDR1 is ENHRY and CDR2 is SYGVKD. V was shortened by 3 bases and J by 0 bases, with 14 bases between the two germline ends. The CDR3 contains 17 residues. The CDR3 coding sequence is TGTGCCATCAGTGAACTGGGGGGCTACGCGAACACCGGGGAGCTGTTTTTT. This gives the protein CAISELGGYANTGELFF.

There are many counts of this clonotype. V usage is TRBV7-8 and J usage is TRBJ2-1, with TRBD2 matching 11 bases. Germline loops: CDR1 SGHVS, CDR2 FQNEAQ. The CDR3 has 18 amino acids. Losses at the gene ends were 3 bases for V and 7 bases for J; bases not matched to a gene: 14. The CDR3 region has the DNA TGTGCCAGCAGCTTTCTACTAGCGGGAGAGTTTGGGGGTAATGAGCAGTTCTTC. Translated: CASSFLLAGEFGGNEQFF.

This sequence joins TRBV18 and TRBJ2-3, with a tentative D call TRBD2 (5 bases). The end of the DNA fits TRBJ2-7 better, so the J call may be wrong. This CDR3 is 14 amino acids long. CDR1 and CDR2 (germline): KGHSH, LQKENI. The CDR3 loop reads CASSPMSGTYEQYF. The DNA of the CDR3 is TGTGCCAGCTCTCCTATGTCGGGAACCTACGAGCAGTACTTC.

V usage is TRBV10-1 and J usage is TRBJ2-1, with 8 positions matching TRBD2. The CDR3 extends over 16 amino acids. The germline V gene encodes CDR1 WNHNN and CDR2 SYGVQD (reference sequence). Trimming removed 0 bases from V and 4 bases from J; junction bases left unmatched: 5. As DNA, the CDR3 is TGCGCCAGCAGTGAGTCATGGGCTAGCGGGTACAATGAGCAGTTCTTC. Translated: CASSESWASGYNEQFF.

This clonotype was counted only a few times. The CDR3 DNA follows: TGTGCCAGCAGCCAATTACTCCGGGCCCAGTACTTC. Protein sequence: CASSQLLRAQYF. The V and J genes are TRBV14 and TRBJ2-5; D call uncertain. Between the trimmed V and J ends, which lost 2 bases and 9 bases, there was a span of 10 bases. Per germline, CDR1 SGHDN and CDR2 FVKESK. This CDR3 has 12 residues.

This clonotype has at least ten counts. V gene TRBV7-9 combines with J gene TRBJ2-2; 9 nucleotides match TRBD1. J was trimmed by 2 bases and V by 6 bases; bases with no gene match: 16. CDR1 and CDR2 from the germline V gene are SEHNR and FQNEAQ (reference sequence). This CDR3 has 19 amino acids. The CDR3: CASRSGTGIYTTNTGELFF. CDR3 coding DNA: TGTGCCAGCAGGTCCGGGACAGGGATCTACACAACCAACACCGGGGAGCTGTTTTTT.

This clonotype was observed a few times. The chain combines TRBV20-1 with TRBJ2-1; D is unclear. Matching the DNA end better, TRBJ2-5 makes the J call doubtful. Germline V gene sequence: CDR1 DFQATT, CDR2 SNEGSKA (reference sequence). This CDR3 is 13 amino acids long. CDR3 in DNA: TGCAGTGCTGACATCTTAGGATCAGAGACCCAGTACTTC. This codes for CSADILGSETQYF.

The sample holds many counts of this clonotype. This sequence joins TRBV6-2 or TRBV6-3 and TRBJ2-1; possibly TRBD2 for D (5 bases). The CDR3 runs to 15 residues. The V gene's germline CDR1 is MNHEY and CDR2 SVGEGT. V was trimmed by 0 bases and J by 4 bases, leaving 10 bases between them. This CDR3 is CASSYSAGGYNEQFF. Here the CDR3 DNA reads TGTGCCAGCAGTTACTCGGCGGGTGGGTACAATGAGCAGTTCTTC.

This clonotype was picked up many times. V gene TRBV20-1 combines with J gene TRBJ2-3, with D possibly being TRBD2 (5 bases). The CDR3 sequence is 14 residues long. V was trimmed by 5 bases and J by 4 bases, leaving 16 bases between them. Germline V gene lookup returns CDR1 DFQATT and CDR2 SNEGSKA (reference sequence). CDR3 sequence: CSAEPSGESDTQYF. DNA for the CDR3: TGCAGTGCTGAACCTTCCGGGGAATCAGATACGCAGTATTTT.

This chain joins TRBV6-2 or TRBV6-3 and TRBJ2-3, with D maybe TRBD2 (6 bases). There are 12 residues in the CDR3. Germline loops: CDR1 MNHEY, CDR2 SVGEGT. V was pared by 6 bases and J by 7 bases, with 11 bases between. CDR3 in DNA: TGTGCCAGCAGCCCTCGGGGGAATACGCAGTATTTT. It codes for CASSPRGNTQYF.

Many counts were recorded for this clonotype. The chain is built from TRBV2 and TRBJ1-1; D gene ambiguous. CDR1 and CDR2 (germline): SNHLY, FYNNEI. Trimming took off 0 bases at V and 11 bases at J, with 7 bases between the two ends. CDR3 length equals 11 residues. The CDR3 sequence: CASSEAVSAFF. The CDR3 nucleotides read TGTGCCAGCAGTGAAGCCGTTAGCGCTTTCTTT.

This clonotype was counted many times. The rearrangement uses TRBV7-2 and TRBJ2-4; D remains unclear. CDR3 length: 16 residues. Germline values: CDR1 SGHTA, CDR2 FQGNSA. V was shortened by 0 bases and J by 0 bases, with 9 bases between the two germline ends. The CDR3 coding sequence is TGTGCCAGCAGCTTAGCGGCTACAATAGCCAAAAACATTCAGTACTTC. This translates into CASSLAATIAKNIQYF.

This clonotype was picked up many times. The gene calls are TRBV6-5 and TRBJ2-7; 8 bases align to TRBD2. CDR1 and CDR2 from the germline V gene are MNHEY and SVGAGI. CDR3 size: 14 residues. V lost 3 bases and J lost 4; bases outside the gene matches: 5. CDR3 region: CASSYAGGRYEQYF. In DNA form, the CDR3 reads TGTGCCAGCAGTTATGCGGGAGGTCGGTACGAGCAGTACTTC.